This entry features one T cell receptor beta chain sequence. Its antigen is undetermined. TCRdb re-called the 5' RACE reads with MiXCR, one entry per CDR3 protein. The sample includes around 1.7 million distinct CDR3 sequences, more than 30% seen only once; the top ten take about 0.25%. Trimming took off 6 bases at V and 0 bases at J, with 20 bases between the two ends. The CDR3 sequence is 17 residues long. The data belong to a study of identical twins. Overall study findings and caveats: Models predicted too little out-of-frame TCR alpha sharing in monozygotic twins.

The material sequenced was cord blood. The TCR was taken from a newborn girl in good health. The chain employs TRBV12-3 or TRBV12-4 and TRBJ1-1; TRBD1 is a possible D gene (5 bases). The CDR3 here is CASRFSPGGVLNTEAFF. The CDR3 region has the DNA TGTGCCAGCAGATTTTCCCCTGGGGGGGTTCTGAACACTGAAGCTTTCTTT.